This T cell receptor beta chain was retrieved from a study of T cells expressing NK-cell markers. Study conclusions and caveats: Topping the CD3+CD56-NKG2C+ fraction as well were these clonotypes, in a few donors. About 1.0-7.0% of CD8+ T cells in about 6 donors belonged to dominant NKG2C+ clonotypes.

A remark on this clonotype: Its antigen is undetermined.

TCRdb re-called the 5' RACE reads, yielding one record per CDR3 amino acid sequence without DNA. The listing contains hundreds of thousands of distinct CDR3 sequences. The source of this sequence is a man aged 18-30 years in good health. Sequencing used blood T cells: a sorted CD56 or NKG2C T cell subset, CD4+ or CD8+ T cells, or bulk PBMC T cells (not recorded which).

CDR3 sequence: CASSLGYGRSGETQYF. The chain recombines TRBV11-3 with TRBJ2-5; TCRdb gives TRBD2 as the D gene, but with no DNA this cannot be confirmed. The CDR3 extends over 16 amino acids. Per germline, CDR1 SGHNT and CDR2 YENEEA.